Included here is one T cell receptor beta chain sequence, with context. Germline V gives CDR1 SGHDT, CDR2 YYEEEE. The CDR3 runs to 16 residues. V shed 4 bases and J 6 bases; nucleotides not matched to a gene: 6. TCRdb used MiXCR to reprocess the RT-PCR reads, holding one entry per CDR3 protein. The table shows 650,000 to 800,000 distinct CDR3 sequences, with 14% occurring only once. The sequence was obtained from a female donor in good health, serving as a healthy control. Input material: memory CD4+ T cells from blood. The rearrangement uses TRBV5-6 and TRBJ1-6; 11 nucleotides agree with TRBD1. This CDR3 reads CASSPRTGGGNSPLHF. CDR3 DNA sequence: TGTGCCAGCAGCCCAAGGACAGGGGGCGGTAATTCACCCCTCCACTTT.